The entry below describes one T cell receptor (beta chain). This sample is drawn from a study of blood T cell repertoires in COVID-19. At the level of the study: PBMCs, B-cell-depleted T cells, or T cells provided the cDNA or gDNA that made up the material.

Germline values: CDR1 SQVTM, CDR2 ANQGSEA. V dropped 0 bases and J dropped 4 bases, with 18 bases sitting between them. The CDR3 is 16 amino acids. In the original analysis: From reference gene primer amplification, estimates of nucleated cell counts were derived. Clones were read by immunoSEQ multiplex PCR, and TCRdb kept only the in-frame ones, dropping some. The V and J calls and clone size were taken over from that table, and D and trimming were inferred from the DNA. The data contain 75,000 to 90,000 clones, 91% of them singletons. The TCR comes from a woman aged 50 to 65 in a cohort sampled during active COVID-19. This rearrangement joins TRBV29-1 to TRBJ1-2, with D possibly TRBD1 on 5 matching bases. The sample taken for sequencing was peripheral blood. For the CDR3, the DNA is TGCAGCGTTGAAGACTACGGACACCACTTAGCCTATGGCTACACCTTC. This sequence encodes CSVEDYGHHLAYGYTF.